This T cell receptor (beta chain) emerged from a study of cytomegalovirus exposure and HLA in healthy donors. CDR1 and CDR2 (germline): SGHRS, YFSETQ. Deletions cut 2 bases from V and 0 bases from J, with 12 bases between. The length of the CDR3 is 17 residues. PCR amplification relied on 60 Vbeta primers (plus 13 Jbeta primers). Assay used: immunoSEQ multiplex PCR; TCRdb lists only in-frame clones, some missing. The profile shows 60,000 to 85,000 clones, more than 75% of them singletons. The chain couples TRBV5-1 to TRBJ2-6; no clear D. Sample: PBMCs. The source is a middle-aged man in good health and CMV-seronegative. The DNA for the CDR3 is TGCGCCAGCAGCTTCACCGAACTAAACTCTGGGGCCAACGTCCTGACTTTC. Translation gives CASSFTELNSGANVLTF.